The 29 T cell receptor beta chains below come from one sample, sequenced in a study of T cells after yellow fever vaccination (dated by TCRdb to between 2018 and 2021). Sample treatment or condition, as interpreted from the label and publication: live attenuated yellow fever vaccine strain. Receptor libraries were prepared by 5' RACE. Sequencing instrument: Illumina HiSeq 2500. TCRdb ran its own pipeline on the public reads, namely fastp trimming at Q25 and MiXCR clone calling, and kept in-frame beta chains. Rows matching on CDR3 protein sequence are summarized as one entry with the most common DNA and genes. The sample profile shows just under 600,000 distinct CDR3 sequences; roughly 13% of them were found once. The ten largest clones add up to roughly an eighth of the sample. Sequencing used PBMCs, obtained on the day of the yellow fever booster vaccination. These receptors all stem from a man aged 25-45 years who received the YFV17D yellow fever vaccine.

This clonotype was observed a few times. V usage is TRBV12-3 or TRBV12-4 and J usage is TRBJ1-1; 7 bases align to TRBD1. The CDR3 consists of 14 residues. V shed 8 bases and J 1 base; nucleotides not matched to a gene: 7. The CDR3 nucleotides read TGTGCCAGCGGTCAGGGGGGTTCGAACACTGAAGCTTTCTTT. Translated: CASGQGGSNTEAFF.

This clonotype was seen many times. The J gene is TRBJ2-1, the V gene TRBV29-1; 12 bases are shared with TRBD1. With 7 bases clipped from V and 6 bases from J, the junction kept 4 bases outside the gene matches. The CDR3 extends over 13 amino acids. Germline V lookup: CDR1 SQVTM, CDR2 ANQGSEA. This CDR3 is CSAPGQGANEQFF. Here the CDR3 DNA reads TGCAGCGCCCCGGGACAGGGGGCCAATGAGCAGTTCTTC.

The chain combines TRBV7-3 with TRBJ2-3; D is possibly TRBD1 (6 bases). The V end was cut by 3 bases, the J end by 2 bases, with 9 bases between. The CDR3 has 14 amino acids. Looked up from germline, CDR1 is SGHTA and CDR2 is FQGTGA. For the CDR3, the DNA is TGTGCCAGCAGCTTTAGGGGGTTCACAGATACGCAGTATTTT. This codes for CASSFRGFTDTQYF.

The chain employs TRBV19 and TRBJ2-7; TRBD2 matches 7 bases. Germline V CDR1 and CDR2: LNHDA, SQIVND (reference sequence). The junction had 4 bases not matched to a gene; V was cut back by 5 bases and J by 3 bases. The CDR3 consists of 13 residues. This CDR3 reads CASSSQRGYEQYF. The CDR3 nucleotides are TGTGCCAGTAGTTCACAGCGGGGCTACGAGCAGTACTTC. The variable domain in full, completed from reference TRBV19 and TRBJ2-7, reads DGGITQSPKYLFRKEGQNVTLSCEQNLNHDAMYWYRQDPGQGLRLIYYSQIVNDFQKGDIAEGYSVSREKKESFPLTVTSAQKNPTAFYLCASSSQRGYEQYFGPGTRLTVT.

The V call is TRBV5-1, the J call TRBJ2-7; 7 nucleotides match TRBD1. The CDR3 is made up of 15 amino acids. Germline CDR1 and CDR2: SGHRS and YFSETQ. The trim removed 0 bases at V and 1 base at J, leaving 4 bases unmatched. In nucleotides, the CDR3 is TGCGCCAGCAGCTTGGAGTTCAGGGGGTCCTACGAGCAGTACTTC. Translation gives CASSLEFRGSYEQYF.

The chain uses TRBV5-5 and TRBJ1-1, with unresolved D. The CDR3 sequence is 16 residues long. Germline loops: CDR1 SGHKS, CDR2 YYEKEE (reference sequence). V lost 3 bases and J lost 0, with 15 bases in between. CDR3 sequence: CASSSIGLNMNTEAFF. The CDR3, as DNA: TGTGCCAGCAGCTCCATCGGGCTGAACATGAACACTGAAGCTTTCTTT.

The rearrangement uses TRBV24-1 and TRBJ2-1; TRBD2 agrees at 8 bases. The V and J ends lost 9 bases and 7 bases, in that order; junction bases with no gene match: 10. The germline gives CDR1 KGHDR, CDR2 SFDVKD. The CDR3 extends over 14 amino acids. CDR3 amino acids: CATSGVVAGNEQFF. CDR3 nucleotide sequence: TGTGCCACCTCTGGCGTGGTAGCGGGAAATGAGCAGTTCTTC.

This clonotype has only a few counts. V and J are TRBV29-1 and TRBJ2-1; unclear D gene. With 7 bases removed from V and 6 bases from J, the gap between germline ends came to 16 bases. This CDR3 comprises 13 residues. The germline V gene has CDR1 SQVTM and CDR2 ANQGSEA. The CDR3 region has the DNA TGCAGCGCCGCCCTTTTGGCGGCCAATGAGCAGTTCTTC. It codes for CSAALLAANEQFF.

This clonotype was seen a few times. This CDR3 reads CASSQGRIPYEQYF. The CDR3 coding sequence is TGTGCCAGCAGCCAAGGGAGGATTCCCTACGAGCAGTACTTC. V gene TRBV14 combines with J gene TRBJ2-7, with TRBD2 as a possible D gene (5 bases). With 1 base removed from V and 2 bases from J, the gap between germline ends came to 9 bases. The germline CDR1 and CDR2 sequences are SGHDN and FVKESK. CDR3 size: 14 residues.

This chain links TRBV6-2 or TRBV6-3 with TRBJ1-1, with 7 bases matching TRBD1. The ends lost 5 bases at V and 2 bases at J; junction bases unmatched: 8. CDR1 is MNHEY, CDR2 SVGEGT, per germline. The CDR3 length is 15 residues. The CDR3: CASSLPGQLNTEAFF. CDR3 coding DNA: TGTGCCAGCAGTCTACCGGGACAGTTAAACACTGAAGCTTTCTTT.

This clonotype has only a few counts. The chain joins TRBV20-1 to TRBJ1-1; no definite D call. V lost 0 bases, J lost 0 bases, and 5 bases lay in between. Germline V gene data show CDR1 as DFQATT and CDR2 as SNEGSKA (reference sequence). CDR3 length: 13 amino acids. The CDR3 spells CSARDLVNTEAFF. Here the CDR3 DNA reads TGCAGTGCTAGAGATCTAGTGAACACTGAAGCTTTCTTT.

The chain uses TRBV10-3 and TRBJ1-2, with TRBD1 as a possible D gene (6 bases). Germline assignment: CDR1 ENHRY and CDR2 SYGVKD. This CDR3 has 14 residues. The germline V and J ends were trimmed by 4 bases and 4 bases, with 13 bases remaining between them. This CDR3 reads CAISGSGVAYGYTF. The DNA of the CDR3 is TGTGCCATCAGTGGGTCAGGGGTCGCCTATGGCTACACCTTC.

The rearrangement joins TRBV12-3 or TRBV12-4 to TRBJ2-5, with D possibly TRBD2 on 5 matching bases. CDR3 length equals 14 residues. Trimming stripped 6 bases from V and 1 base from J, with 12 bases between. The DNA for the CDR3 is TGTGCCAGCAGCCCACTGGGGAGCCAAGAGACCCAGTACTTC. Protein product: CASSPLGSQETQYF.

The chain has TRBV5-1 and TRBJ1-1, with a possible D match to TRBD1 (6 bases). This CDR3 contains 15 residues. Trimming took 3 bases from V and 4 from J, leaving 16 bases between them. The germline V gene encodes CDR1 SGHRS and CDR2 YFSETQ. CDR3 sequence reads: CASSSGAARGTEAFF. The CDR3 DNA sequence: TGCGCCAGCAGCTCGGGGGCCGCCCGGGGCACTGAAGCTTTCTTT.

This clonotype was detected only a few times. V is TRBV5-1 and J is TRBJ2-7; 9 bases match TRBD1. This CDR3 is 14 amino acids long. CDR1 is SGHRS, CDR2 YFSETQ, per germline. Losses at the gene ends were 6 bases for V and 1 base for J; bases not matched to a gene: 5. CDR3 region: CASNSGTGSYEQYF. Here the CDR3 DNA reads TGCGCCAGCAACTCCGGGACAGGGTCCTACGAGCAGTACTTC.

This clonotype has just a few counts. This chain links TRBV12-3 or TRBV12-4 with TRBJ1-1; TRBD1 matches at 7 bases. CDR3 length: 14 amino acids. The V gene end was trimmed by 3 bases and the J gene end by 5 bases; junction bases not matched to a gene: 6. CDR3 region: CASSFQGGVTEAFF. The DNA for the CDR3 is TGTGCCAGCAGTTTCCAGGGGGGGGTTACTGAAGCTTTCTTT.

This clonotype occurred a few times. The V and J genes are TRBV6-2 or TRBV6-3 and TRBJ2-5; possibly TRBD2 for D (6 bases). The CDR3 totals 16 residues. Trimming removed 1 base from V and 4 bases from J, with 16 bases in between. Germline V gene sequence: CDR1 MNHEY, CDR2 SVGEGT. CDR3 DNA: TGTGCCAGCAGTTACTTCCTATCGGGGGTCGGAGAGACCCAGTACTTC. Encoded protein: CASSYFLSGVGETQYF.

V gene TRBV7-2 combines with J gene TRBJ1-1; D may be TRBD1 (5 bases). Per germline, CDR1 SGHTA and CDR2 FQGNSA. The CDR3 totals 14 residues. Trimming stripped 4 bases from V and 1 base from J, with 10 bases between. The CDR3 reads CASSWTLPNTEAFF. In DNA, the CDR3 is TGTGCCAGCAGCTGGACACTTCCGAACACTGAAGCTTTCTTT.

The rearrangement links TRBV5-1 to TRBJ1-4, with D uncertain. This CDR3 comprises 15 residues. Trimming took 4 bases from V and 6 from J, leaving 16 bases between them. CDR1 is SGHRS and CDR2 is YFSETQ in the germline V gene. The CDR3 here is CASSPTRNFDEKLFF. The CDR3 DNA follows: TGCGCCAGCAGCCCAACCAGGAACTTCGATGAAAAACTGTTTTTT.

For this clonotype: A junction end diverges from the germline sequence, so it may reflect a read error. This chain connects TRBV7-2 to TRBJ2-5; weak D call: TRBD2 (5 bases). The CDR3 consists of 12 residues. Germline-derived CDR1 and CDR2 are SGHTA and FQGNSA. The DNA of the CDR3 is TGTGCCAGCAGCCAAACCGGGGTGACCCCGTACTTC. This translates into CASSQTGVTPYF.

The chain carries TRBV27 and TRBJ2-1; 11 nucleotides match TRBD2. Germline CDR1 is MNHEY and CDR2 is SMNVEV (reference sequence). The CDR3 contains 16 residues. J lost 6 bases, V lost 6 bases, and 10 bases had no gene match. In nucleotides, the CDR3 is TGTGCCAGCAGGCCGATAGCGGGAGGGGCGAGCAATGAGCAGTTCTTC. It encodes CASRPIAGGASNEQFF.

In this sample, this clonotype turned up many times. The chain is built from TRBV12-3 or TRBV12-4 and TRBJ1-1; D is unclear. V was trimmed by 6 bases and J by 2 bases, leaving 10 bases between them. The CDR3 extends over 13 amino acids. CDR3 loop: CASSRNRNTEAFF. DNA for the CDR3: TGTGCCAGCAGCCGCAACAGAAACACTGAAGCTTTCTTT.

In this sample, this clonotype turned up a few times. This sequence joins TRBV11-2 and TRBJ1-1; D is unclear. The CDR3 spans 14 residues. Germline V lookup: CDR1 SGHAT, CDR2 FQNNGV. The V end lost 2 bases, the J end lost 0 bases, and 7 bases lay between the germline ends. CDR3 DNA: TGTGCCAGCAGCTTAAGGGAGATGAACACTGAAGCTTTCTTT. Amino acid sequence: CASSLREMNTEAFF.

This chain uses TRBV7-2 with TRBJ2-1; D remains unclear. The germline V and J ends were trimmed by 5 bases and 0 bases, with 5 bases remaining between them. CDR1 and CDR2 from the germline V gene are SGHTA and FQGNSA. The CDR3 runs 13 residues. This CDR3 is CASSASSYNEQFF. The CDR3 DNA is TGTGCCAGCAGCGCTAGCTCCTACAATGAGCAGTTCTTC.

The V gene is TRBV6-5, the J gene TRBJ2-7; no clear D gene. The CDR3 covers 14 residues. V gave up 2 bases and J gave up 5 bases, with 13 bases separating them. Germline CDR1 reads MNHEY; CDR2 reads SVGAGI. The DNA for the CDR3 is TGTGCCAGCAGTTACGGGCCTCCAACCGACGAGCAGTACTTC. Amino acids: CASSYGPPTDEQYF.

Ten or more counts support this clonotype. The chain recombines TRBV12-3 or TRBV12-4 with TRBJ2-1; 8 bases line up with TRBD1. The CDR3 is 14 amino acids. After removal of 5 bases from V and 6 bases from J, the junction contained 6 bases not matched to a gene. The CDR3 nucleotides read TGTGCCAGCAGTCGCCGGGACAGGCTCAATGAGCAGTTCTTC. Its translation: CASSRRDRLNEQFF.

The chain uses TRBV14 and TRBJ2-7; D possibly corresponds to TRBD2 (5 bases). The CDR3 is made up of 15 amino acids. V lost 1 base, J lost 3 bases, and 13 bases lay in between. Germline V gene data show CDR1 as SGHDN and CDR2 as FVKESK. In DNA form, the CDR3 reads TGTGCCAGCAGCCAAGGGGCCGGGGTGGTCTACGAGCAGTACTTC. As protein: CASSQGAGVVYEQYF.

A few counts support this clonotype. The rearrangement joins TRBV20-1 to TRBJ2-2; D tentatively fits TRBD1 or TRBD2 (5 bases each). V lost 0 bases and J lost 5, with 19 bases in between. The length of the CDR3 is 17 residues. The germline V gene has CDR1 DFQATT and CDR2 SNEGSKA (reference sequence). The CDR3 coding sequence is TGCAGTGCTAGAGACCCAACTTGGGGTGGGGGAACCGGGGAGCTGTTTTTT. Amino acids: CSARDPTWGGGTGELFF.

V usage is TRBV29-1 and J usage is TRBJ2-3, with D unclear. The CDR3 is 12 amino acids. Germline lookup yields CDR1 SQVTM and CDR2 ANQGSEA. Trimming pared 6 bases from V and 6 bases from J, leaving 13 bases between. CDR3: CSVPIVADTQYF. The CDR3 region has the DNA TGCAGCGTCCCGATTGTTGCGGATACGCAGTATTTT.